The 30 T cell receptor beta chains listed next were all sequenced from one sample in a study of blood T cell repertoires in COVID-19. Generated by immunoSEQ multiplex PCR, the TCRdb table keeps only in-frame clones and is missing some. The sample shows 150,000 or so clones, roughly 78% of them seen only once. Material: PBMCs or T cells enriched from blood (not recorded which). The receptors originated from a woman between 50 and 59 years old who had recovered from COVID-19.

This sequence joins TRBV3-1 (or the pseudogene TRBV3-2) and TRBJ1-2, with D unresolved. The CDR3 sequence is 13 residues long. CDR1 and CDR2 (germline): LGHDT, YNNKEL (reference sequence). V was shortened by 5 bases and J by 8 bases, with 15 bases between the two germline ends. DNA for the CDR3: TGTGCCAGCAGCGCAATCCATACGGGGGGCTACACCTTC. Translating gives CASSAIHTGGYTF.

This clone was recorded many times. The J gene is TRBJ1-6, the V gene TRBV7-2; D is possibly TRBD1 (6 bases). Deletions cut 2 bases from V and 6 bases from J, with 17 bases between. Germline V gives CDR1 SGHTA, CDR2 FQGNSA. The CDR3 runs to 17 residues. The CDR3 sequence: CASSLLGQGLGNSPLHF. For the CDR3, the DNA is TGTGCCAGCAGCTTACTGGGGCAGGGGTTGGGTAATTCACCCCTCCACTTT.

The rearrangement uses TRBV19 and TRBJ2-4; the D is unclear. This CDR3 is 13 amino acids long. V lost 8 bases and J lost 5, with 13 bases in between. Germline CDR1 reads LNHDA; CDR2 reads SQIVND (reference sequence). The CDR3 nucleotides are TGTGCCAGTTCGCCCAGAATCCAAAACATTCAGTACTTC. It specifies CASSPRIQNIQYF.

The chain joins TRBV7-2 to TRBJ2-1; D gene ambiguous. This CDR3 is 12 amino acids long. Germline V gene lookup returns CDR1 SGHTA and CDR2 FQGNSA. Trimming left V 8 bases short and J 6 bases short, with 11 bases between. The CDR3 region is CASSHPSNEQFF. The CDR3, as DNA: TGTGCCAGCTCCCATCCGAGCAATGAGCAGTTCTTC.

This chain uses TRBV6-1 with TRBJ1-5; TRBD1 is a possible D gene (5 bases). The CDR3 has 12 residues. Deletions cut 1 base from V and 11 bases from J, with 9 bases between. Germline CDR1 is MNHNS and CDR2 is SASEGT. For the CDR3, the DNA is TGTGCCAGCAGTGAAGGTGGGGGGGCCCAGCATTTT. It yields the protein CASSEGGGAQHF.

The genes are TRBV7-9 and TRBJ1-4; TRBD1 is a possible D gene (5 bases). Germline V gene sequence: CDR1 SEHNR, CDR2 FQNEAQ (reference sequence). V was trimmed by 5 bases and J by 6 bases, leaving 13 bases between them. The CDR3 length is 14 residues. Here the CDR3 reads CASSHRGSYEKLFF. Written as DNA, the CDR3 is TGTGCCAGCAGCCACCGGGGGAGTTATGAAAAACTGTTTTTT.

This clone has only a few counts. The V gene is TRBV19, the J gene TRBJ1-5, with TRBD1 matching 7 bases. CDR3 length equals 15 residues. The ends lost 3 bases at V and 1 base at J; junction bases unmatched: 3. CDR1 is LNHDA, CDR2 SQIVND, per germline (reference sequence). The CDR3 bases are TGTGCCAGTAGTATGGGACAGCGCAGCAATCAGCCCCAGCATTTT. It codes for CASSMGQRSNQPQHF.

The chain links TRBV28 to TRBJ2-2, with D possibly being TRBD1 (6 bases). Germline V gives CDR1 MDHEN, CDR2 SYDVKM. V was shortened by 6 bases and J by 1 base, with 18 bases between the two germline ends. The length of the CDR3 is 17 residues. CDR3 DNA: TGTGCCAGCAGGGGGGAGTTGGACAGCCTGAACACCGGGGAGCTGTTTTTT. This sequence encodes CASRGELDSLNTGELFF.

The chain recombines TRBV5-1 with TRBJ1-2; D is unresolved. The germline V and J ends were trimmed by 0 bases and 8 bases, with 11 bases remaining between them. Germline loops: CDR1 SGHRS, CDR2 YFSETQ. The CDR3 runs to 13 residues. For the CDR3, the DNA is TGCGCCAGCAGCTTGGCGGGGTTTGGCGGCTACACCTTC. Protein sequence: CASSLAGFGGYTF.

V gene TRBV11-2 combines with J gene TRBJ2-7, with TRBD1 as a possible D gene (6 bases). Germline V gene sequence: CDR1 SGHAT, CDR2 FQNNGV. The CDR3 has 13 amino acids. Trimming took 4 bases from V and 6 from J, leaving 13 bases between them. The CDR3 is CASSSTGPGEQYF. CDR3 nucleotide sequence: TGTGCCAGCAGCTCAACAGGGCCCGGCGAGCAGTACTTC.

The chain has TRBV24-1 and TRBJ2-6, with D uncertain. CDR3 size: 18 residues. The V gene's germline CDR1 is KGHDR and CDR2 SFDVKD. The germline V and J ends were trimmed by 2 bases and 1 base, with 14 bases remaining between them. CDR3 sequence (DNA): TGTGCCACCAGTGATTCCACGACAAGGCAGTCTGGGGCCAACGTCCTGACTTTC. Translating gives CATSDSTTRQSGANVLTF.

The chain has TRBV7-2 and TRBJ1-1, with D perhaps matching TRBD1 (6 bases). This CDR3 region has 15 residues. Trimming removed 8 bases at V and 3 bases at J, with 19 bases between. Germline loops: CDR1 SGHTA, CDR2 FQGNSA. The CDR3 nucleotides are TGTGCCAGCCTTAAGGGGGGGGCGCGAGACACTGAAGCTTTCTTT. Translation: CASLKGGARDTEAFF.

The chain joins TRBV5-1 to TRBJ2-5; a weak D match, TRBD1 (5 bases). This CDR3 comprises 16 residues. Germline CDR1 SGHRS, CDR2 YFSETQ. Trimming pared 2 bases from V and 4 bases from J, leaving 18 bases between. The CDR3 nucleotides read TGCGCCAGCAGCTTCCTAACCCCGGAAACAGGAGAGACCCAGTACTTC. It encodes CASSFLTPETGETQYF.

Regarding this clone: Other DNA sequences in this sample translate to the same CDR3. The chain recombines TRBV5-1 with TRBJ1-1; 7 nucleotides line up with TRBD1. The CDR3 loop spans 14 amino acids. V dropped 4 bases and J dropped 2; count of bases not matched to a gene: 5. CDR1 and CDR2 from the germline V gene are SGHRS and YFSETQ. The CDR3, as DNA: TGCGCCAGCAGCCCCAACAGGGGCAACACTGAAGCTTTCTTT. Amino acids: CASSPNRGNTEAFF.

The chain uses TRBV6-4 and TRBJ2-3; D is unresolved. This CDR3 is 16 amino acids long. The V end was cut by 0 bases, the J end by 0 bases, with 10 bases between. The germline gives CDR1 MRHNA, CDR2 SNTAGT. As DNA, the CDR3 is TGTGCCAGCAGTGACTCAACAGTCCCTAGCACAGATACGCAGTATTTT. This gives the protein CASSDSTVPSTDTQYF.

V is TRBV5-1 and J is TRBJ2-5, with 7 positions matching TRBD1. This CDR3 contains 14 residues. Germline assignment: CDR1 SGHRS and CDR2 YFSETQ. Trimming cost V 0 bases and J 4 bases; bases outside gene matches: 3. The chain's CDR3 is CASSLEGAVETQYF. CDR3 DNA: TGCGCCAGCAGCTTGGAGGGGGCTGTAGAGACCCAGTACTTC.

The chain couples TRBV5-8 to TRBJ1-2; D is undetermined. V lost 2 bases and J lost 4, with 6 bases in between. This CDR3 contains 12 residues. Germline assignment: CDR1 SGHTS and CDR2 YDEGEE. CDR3 coding DNA: TGTGCCAGCAGCTTCGGGGTCTATGGCTACACCTTC. Amino acids: CASSFGVYGYTF.

V gene TRBV30 combines with J gene TRBJ2-5, with D possibly TRBD1 on 5 matching bases. The V end was cut by 0 bases, the J end by 2 bases, with 7 bases between. Germline V lookup: CDR1 GTSNPN, CDR2 SVGIG (reference sequence). This CDR3 contains 13 residues. CDR3 nucleotide sequence: TGTGCCTGGAGTGTAAAGGGGCAAGAGACCCAGTACTTC. Protein product: CAWSVKGQETQYF.

This clone has just one count. Other DNA sequences in the sample encode the same CDR3. The chain has TRBV5-1 and TRBJ1-2, with 11 bases fitting TRBD1. This CDR3 contains 14 residues. The junction had 2 bases not matched to a gene; V was cut back by 3 bases and J by 4 bases. Germline V gene data show CDR1 as SGHRS and CDR2 as YFSETQ. The CDR3 here is CASSSGTGGYGYTF. The CDR3 DNA sequence: TGCGCCAGCAGCTCCGGGACAGGGGGCTATGGCTACACCTTC. The whole variable domain, remainder taken from reference TRBV5-1 and TRBJ1-2, is KAGVTQTPRYLIKTRGQQVTLSCSPISGHRSVSWYQQTPGQGLQFLFEYFSETQRNKGNFPGRFSGRQFSNSRSEMNVSTLELGDSALYLCASSSGTGGYGYTFGSGTRLTVV.

The chain has TRBV7-2 and TRBJ2-2, with a weak D call TRBD2 (7 bases). CDR3 length: 15 amino acids. V lost 2 bases to trimming and J lost 6 bases, with 13 bases between them. Germline assignment: CDR1 SGHTA and CDR2 FQGNSA. In nucleotides, the CDR3 is TGTGCCAGCAGCTTAATAGGGGGGGGAGCCGGGGAGCTGTTTTTT. As protein: CASSLIGGGAGELFF. Full variable domain (rest looked up from reference TRBV7-2 and TRBJ2-2): GAGVSQSPSNKVTEKGKDVELRCDPISGHTALYWYRQSLGQGLEFLIYFQGNSAPDKSGLPSDRFSAERTGGSVSTLTIQRTQQEDSAVYLCASSLIGGGAGELFFGEGSRLTVL.

This clone has only a few counts. The chain employs TRBV21-1 and TRBJ1-6; the table's TRBD1 call for D was not verified on the DNA. TRBV21-1 is an annotated pseudogene. The CDR3 totals 15 residues. The DNA of the CDR3 is TGTGCCAGCAACCGTTCGAGGGACACTAATTCACCCCTCCACTTT. Amino acid sequence: CASNRSRDTNSPLHF.

The rearrangement uses TRBV28 and TRBJ1-6; 9 nucleotides line up with TRBD1. With V trimmed by 3 bases and J by 10 bases, 13 bases remained unmatched. The CDR3 totals 17 residues. Germline V lookup: CDR1 MDHEN, CDR2 SYDVKM. DNA of the CDR3: TGTGCCAGCAGTTTGATTCGGACAGGGGTATATTGGTCACCCCTCCACTTT. Its protein product is CASSLIRTGVYWSPLHF.

The chain links TRBV6-5 to TRBJ2-7, with 9 bases aligning to TRBD1. The CDR3 is 14 residues long. Germline-derived CDR1 and CDR2 are MNHEY and SVGAGI. The V and J ends lost 6 bases and 3 bases, in that order; junction bases with no gene match: 6. The CDR3 DNA reads as TGTGCCAGCAGATCCACAGGGGGCGGCTACGAGCAGTACTTC. The encoded protein is CASRSTGGGYEQYF.

The chain has TRBV5-1 and TRBJ1-4, with TRBD1 matching over 9 bases. Losses at the gene ends were 4 bases for V and 7 bases for J; bases not matched to a gene: 5. The CDR3 totals 14 residues. Germline V CDR1 and CDR2: SGHRS, YFSETQ. This CDR3 is CASSTSTGGEKLFF. In DNA form, the CDR3 reads TGCGCCAGCAGCACCTCGACAGGGGGTGAAAAACTGTTTTTT.

The V and J genes are TRBV7-8 and TRBJ2-7, with D possibly being TRBD1 (6 bases). The V end was cut by 3 bases, the J end by 0 bases, with 9 bases between. The germline CDR1 and CDR2 sequences are SGHVS and FQNEAQ. The CDR3 spans 14 residues. The CDR3 bases are TGTGCCAGCAGCTTCCAGGGGAGCTCCTACGAGCAGTACGTC. Its protein is CASSFQGSSYEQYV.

To note about this clone: At the DNA level, this CDR3 is encoded by other sequences in the same sample as well. V usage is TRBV7-2 and J usage is TRBJ1-5, with D uncertain. From germline, CDR1 is SGHTA and CDR2 FQGNSA. Trimming shortened V by 5 bases and J by 4 bases, and 15 bases separated the two germline ends. This CDR3 comprises 15 residues. CDR3 protein: CASSDTGVRNQPQHF. The DNA for the CDR3 is TGTGCCAGCAGCGATACCGGGGTAAGGAATCAGCCCCAGCATTTT.

This chain links TRBV3-1 (or the pseudogene TRBV3-2) with TRBJ1-3; D gene uncertain. Germline values: CDR1 LGHDT, CDR2 YNNKEL (reference sequence). The CDR3 has 15 residues. Trimming pared 1 base from V and 4 bases from J, leaving 11 bases between. The CDR3 nucleotides read TGTGCCAGCAGCCAAGGTTGGGGAGCCGGAAACACCATATATTTT. Translation: CASSQGWGAGNTIYF.

This chain connects TRBV7-9 to TRBJ1-6; unclear D gene. V lost 3 bases to trimming and J lost 6 bases, with 9 bases between them. This CDR3 is built from 14 residues. From germline, CDR1 is SEHNR and CDR2 FQNEAQ (reference sequence). CDR3 coding DNA: TGTGCCAGCAGCTTCACGGGTCTTAATTCACCCCTCCACTTT. Encoded protein: CASSFTGLNSPLHF. Variable domain in full (rest from reference TRBV7-9 and TRBJ1-6): DTGVSQNPRHKITKRGQNVTFRCDPISEHNRLYWYRQTLGQGPEFLTYFQNEAQLEKSRLLSDRFSAERPKGSFSTLEIQRTEQGDSAMYLCASSFTGLNSPLHFGNGTRLTVT.

The chain has TRBV28 and TRBJ2-3; no reliable D call. The germline CDR1 and CDR2 sequences are MDHEN and SYDVKM. V was clipped by 5 bases and J by 1 base, with 16 bases between them. The CDR3 has 16 residues. For the CDR3, the DNA is TGTGCCAGCAGTACCGCACACATACCCCGCACAGATACGCAGTATTTT. Translating gives CASSTAHIPRTDTQYF.

The chain combines TRBV19 with TRBJ2-7; TRBD2 agrees at 8 bases. The trim removed 5 bases at V and 4 bases at J, leaving 7 bases unmatched. Looked up from germline, CDR1 is LNHDA and CDR2 is SQIVND (reference sequence). The CDR3 length is 14 residues. The CDR3 sequence: CASSRLAGLYEQYF. For the CDR3, the DNA is TGTGCCAGTAGTCGGCTAGCGGGCTTATACGAGCAGTACTTC. Looking up the rest from reference TRBV19 and TRBJ2-7 gives the full variable domain: DGGITQSPKYLFRKEGQNVTLSCEQNLNHDAMYWYRQDPGQGLRLIYYSQIVNDFQKGDIAEGYSVSREKKESFPLTVTSAQKNPTAFYLCASSRLAGLYEQYFGPGTRLTVT.